This T cell receptor (beta chain) is from a study of cytomegalovirus exposure and HLA in healthy donors. Study-level findings and limits: Previous analysis showed most TCR beta V segments were productive about 87% or about 30% of the time.

Germline lookup yields CDR1 MGHDK and CDR2 SYGVNS. Trimming shortened V by 6 bases and J by 0 bases, and 13 bases separated the two germline ends. This CDR3 comprises 15 residues. This clone was seen a handful of times. What it binds is not known. The PCR had 60 Vbeta and 13 Jbeta primers. The method was immunoSEQ multiplex PCR; TCRdb's version includes in-frame clones alone and lacks a portion of them. The data hold about 150,000 clones, with 73% observed a single time. The chain uses TRBV25-1 and TRBJ2-3; no clear D gene. The sequence came from a woman between 18 and 30 years old in good health and CMV-seropositive. The sequenced material came from PBMCs. CDR3 protein: CASSDAPYSTDTQYF. CDR3 DNA: TGTGCCAGCAGCGATGCGCCCTATAGCACAGATACGCAGTATTTT.